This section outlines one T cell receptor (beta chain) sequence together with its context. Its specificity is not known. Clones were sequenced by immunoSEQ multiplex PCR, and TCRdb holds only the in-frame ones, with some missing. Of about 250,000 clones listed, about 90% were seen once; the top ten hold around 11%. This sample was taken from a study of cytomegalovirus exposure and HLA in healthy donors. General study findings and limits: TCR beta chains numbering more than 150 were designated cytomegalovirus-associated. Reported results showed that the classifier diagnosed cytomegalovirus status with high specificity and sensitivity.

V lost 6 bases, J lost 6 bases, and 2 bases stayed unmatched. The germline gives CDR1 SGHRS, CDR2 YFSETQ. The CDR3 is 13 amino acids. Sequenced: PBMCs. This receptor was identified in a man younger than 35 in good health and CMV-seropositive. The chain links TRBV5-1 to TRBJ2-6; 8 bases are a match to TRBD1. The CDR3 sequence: CASTQGAANVLTF. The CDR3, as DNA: TGCGCCAGCACCCAGGGGGCGGCCAACGTCCTGACTTTC.